The entry below describes one TCR beta chain. What it binds is unknown. The junction does not match germline at one end; this may be a read error. Unsorted whole blood yielded the blood RNA, and germline DNA was also extracted. Germline-derived CDR1 and CDR2 are SGHNT and YENEEA. The CDR3 consists of 16 residues. The authors made TCR beta cDNA from around 500 ng total RNA with a constant-region primer. Three nested multiplex PCR rounds, a slightly modified ARM-PCR method, built the TCR beta libraries. A C-beta reverse primer and TRBV1-TRBV30 forward primers served in each of the first two PCR rounds, at about 10 cycles apiece. Via MiXCR, TCRdb re-called the multiplex PCR reads, giving one row per CDR3 protein. The sample consists of fewer than 400,000 distinct CDR3 sequences, 65% of them appearing once. These data come from a study of tumor-infiltrating lymphocytes in primary liver carcinoma. Whole-study context: Patients comprised men and women whose ages fell between 30 and 69 years. Study-wide findings and caveats: Blood's top-250-clone fraction was significantly lower than that of tumors (p = 0.039). In tumor-adjacent and tumor-blood pairs, overlap was lower than in tumor region pairs.

The sample taken for sequencing was peripheral blood. This sequence was found in a middle-aged man with primary liver carcinoma and hepatitis B virus infection. The chain has TRBV11-3 and TRBJ1-3, with D possibly being TRBD1 (6 bases). CDR3 region: CANSNRGHGFRNAIYF. CDR3 DNA: TGTGCCAACAGCAACCGGGGGCATGGTTTCCGAAACGCCATATATTTT.